The clone carrying this T cell receptor beta chain has a single count. This entry belongs to a study of blood T cell repertoires in COVID-19. Overall study: Sites across the United States, Italy and Spain contributed samples from acute and convalescent COVID-19. The analysed material was cDNA or gDNA that came from T cells, B-cell-depleted T cells, or PBMCs.

Under the authors' procedure: The assay estimated nucleated cells by amplifying reference gene primers. The repertoire was sequenced with immunoSEQ multiplex PCR; TCRdb's copy has only in-frame clones and lacks some. V and J calls and clone size follow that table, whereas D and trimming were derived from the DNA. The table lists under 200,000 clones, around nine tenths of them singletons. The CDR3 has 17 residues. V shed 1 base, J shed 2 bases, and the junction held 6 bases outside the gene matches. Germline values: CDR1 LGHDT, CDR2 YNNKEL (reference sequence). Followed longitudinally, the Seattle patients had been enrolled during active infection.

This sequence was found in a woman in her 70s with COVID-19, enrolled during active disease. The chain uses TRBV3-1 (or the pseudogene TRBV3-2) and TRBJ1-5; 9 bases map to TRBD1. The sequenced material came from peripheral blood. This CDR3 is CASSQGRTGVGNQPQHF. As DNA, the CDR3 is TGTGCCAGCAGCCAAGGGAGGACAGGGGTGGGCAATCAGCCCCAGCATTTT.